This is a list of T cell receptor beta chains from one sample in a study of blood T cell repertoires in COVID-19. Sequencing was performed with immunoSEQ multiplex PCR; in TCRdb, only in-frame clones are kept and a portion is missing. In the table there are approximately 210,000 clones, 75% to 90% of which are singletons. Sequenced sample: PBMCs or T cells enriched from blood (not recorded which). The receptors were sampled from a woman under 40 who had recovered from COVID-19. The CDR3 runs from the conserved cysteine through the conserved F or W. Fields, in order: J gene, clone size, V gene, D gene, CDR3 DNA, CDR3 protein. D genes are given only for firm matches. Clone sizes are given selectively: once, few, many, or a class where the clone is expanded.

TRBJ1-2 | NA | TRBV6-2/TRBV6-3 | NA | TGTGCCAGCAGCTTAACAGGGCGAGAGGGCTACACCTTC | CASSLTGREGYTF
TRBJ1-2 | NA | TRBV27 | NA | TGTGCCAGCAGCAGGGGAAACAGCTATGGCTACACCTTC | CASSRGNSYGYTF
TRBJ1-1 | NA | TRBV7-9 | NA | TGTGCCAGCACCGCCCAGGGGAGAAAAGCTTTCTTT | CASTAQGRKAFF
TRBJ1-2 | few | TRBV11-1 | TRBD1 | TGTGCCAGCAGCTTTTCCGGGACAGGGGCGGTGGATGGCTACACCTTC | CASSFSGTGAVDGYTF
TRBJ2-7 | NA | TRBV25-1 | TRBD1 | TGTGCCAGCAGTGCCTTGGGACAGGGAGCCTACGAGCAGTACTTC | CASSALGQGAYEQYF
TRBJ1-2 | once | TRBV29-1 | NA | TGCAGCGTGACACAGGGAGATGGCTACACCTTC | CSVTQGDGYTF
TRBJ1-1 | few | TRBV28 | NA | TGTGCCAGCAAAAGAGGGGGGAACACTGAAGCTTTCTTT | CASKRGGNTEAFF
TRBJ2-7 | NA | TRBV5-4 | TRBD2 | TGTGCCAGCAGCTTGGGCTTAGCTAGCGGGACGGACGAGCAGTACTTC | CASSLGLASGTDEQYF
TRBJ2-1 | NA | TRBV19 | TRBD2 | TGTGCCAGTAGTATACCTAACGGGCGGGGGAGGCCTTACAATGAGCAGTTCTTC | CASSIPNGRGRPYNEQFF
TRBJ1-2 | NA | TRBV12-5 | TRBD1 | TGTGCTAGTGGTTCGCTTCCGGGACAGGCTAAATCGTATGGCTACACCTTC | CASGSLPGQAKSYGYTF
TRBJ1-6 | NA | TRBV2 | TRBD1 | TGTGCCAGCAGGGGACAGGAGAATTCACCCCTCCACTTT | CASRGQENSPLHF
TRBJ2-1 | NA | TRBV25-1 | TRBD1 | TGTGCCAGCAGTGAATGGGGACAGGATGAGCAGTTCTTC | CASSEWGQDEQFF
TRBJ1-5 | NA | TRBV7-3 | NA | TGTGCCAGCAGCTTTGAGGACAGTAATCAGCCCCAGCATTTT | CASSFEDSNQPQHF